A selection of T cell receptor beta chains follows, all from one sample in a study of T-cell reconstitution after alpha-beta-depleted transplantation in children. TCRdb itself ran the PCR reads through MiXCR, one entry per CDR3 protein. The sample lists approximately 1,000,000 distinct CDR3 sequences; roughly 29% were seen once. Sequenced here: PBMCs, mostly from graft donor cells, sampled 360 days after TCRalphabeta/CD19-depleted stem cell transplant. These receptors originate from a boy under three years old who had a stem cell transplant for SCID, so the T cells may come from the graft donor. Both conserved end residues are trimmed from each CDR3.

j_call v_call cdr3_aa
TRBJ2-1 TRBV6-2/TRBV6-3 ASSYAAHEQF
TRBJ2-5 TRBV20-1 SARDGRGPETQY
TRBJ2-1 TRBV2 ALEGGFSYNEQF
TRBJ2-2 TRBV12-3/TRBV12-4 ASSLYNGELF
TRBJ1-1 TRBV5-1 ASSLVPGVKNTEAF
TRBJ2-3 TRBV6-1 ASSFWRVPSADTQY
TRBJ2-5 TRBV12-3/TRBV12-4 ASSPTGGRETQY
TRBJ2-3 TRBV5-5 ASSLVRYAQY
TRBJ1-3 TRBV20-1 SASSTSSSGNTIY
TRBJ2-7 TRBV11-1 ASSLLAPRDRATYEQY
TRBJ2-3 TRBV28 ASNAIGARGDGQY
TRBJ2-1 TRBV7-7 ASSLLPGEFSYNEQF
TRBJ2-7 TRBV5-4 ASSLNYGDRYEQY
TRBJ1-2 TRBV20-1 SASGGIYGYT
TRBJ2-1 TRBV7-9 ASSLMRGDYNEQF
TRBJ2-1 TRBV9 ASSVQASGHGEQF
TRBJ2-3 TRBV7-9 ATTFGTTDTQY
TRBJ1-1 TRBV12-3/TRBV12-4 ASSFSPRGSGTEAF
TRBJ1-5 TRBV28 ASSTTTGIQQPQH
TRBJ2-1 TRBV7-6 ASSLMRTTYNEQF
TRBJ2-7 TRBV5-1 ASSLGLAISYEQY
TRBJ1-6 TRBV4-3 ASSQEGGQPPLH
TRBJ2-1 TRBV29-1 SVEVGENEQF
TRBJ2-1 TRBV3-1 ASSQDRNPYNEQF
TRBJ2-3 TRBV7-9 ASSLEAAATDTQY
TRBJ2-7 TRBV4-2 ASSQGGQNLYEQY
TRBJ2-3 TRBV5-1 ASSLLAAGTDTQY
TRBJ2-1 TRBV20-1 SASYSGAFSSYNEQF
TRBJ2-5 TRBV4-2 ASSQVRLAGGETQY
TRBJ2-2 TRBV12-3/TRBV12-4 ASRVAGSGGELF
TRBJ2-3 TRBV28 ASSNPGPRTDTQY
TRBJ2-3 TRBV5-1 ASSPLRGGITDTQY
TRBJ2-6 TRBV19 ASTAFGGLYSGANVLT
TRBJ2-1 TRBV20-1 SARASGTRKRYNEQF
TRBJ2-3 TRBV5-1 ASSLGGLAGTSTDTQY
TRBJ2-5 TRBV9 ASSAGLSQETQY
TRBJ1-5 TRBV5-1 ASSLTGERGLYSNQPQH
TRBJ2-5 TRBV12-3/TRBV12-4 ASNLMAETQY
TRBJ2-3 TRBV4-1 ASSPIAGRYTDTQY
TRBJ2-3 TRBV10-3 AIATGPDTQY
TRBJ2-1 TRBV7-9 ASSLARGADNEQF
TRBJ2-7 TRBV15 ATSRDQRGPYEQY
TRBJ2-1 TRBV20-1 SATGWRSSYNEQF
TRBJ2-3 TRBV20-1 SARGLAEGTDTQY
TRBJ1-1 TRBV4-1 ASSQEGALDTEAF
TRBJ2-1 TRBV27 ASSFSVGASQKLNEQF
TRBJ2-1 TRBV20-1 SALGDSYNEQF
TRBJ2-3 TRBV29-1 SVDPLGGAGFGTQY
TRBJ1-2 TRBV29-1 SVMRDSLYGYT
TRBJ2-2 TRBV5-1 ASSLRLAANTGELF
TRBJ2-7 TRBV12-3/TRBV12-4 ASSQEVLAGLTYEQY
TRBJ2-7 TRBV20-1 SATLGVYEQY
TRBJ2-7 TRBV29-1 SAHKGGGEQY
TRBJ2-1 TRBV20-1 SARDSRTQYNEQF
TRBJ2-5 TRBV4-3 ASSQEGGPWETQY
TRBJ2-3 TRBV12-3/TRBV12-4 ASSLGTSVPDTQY
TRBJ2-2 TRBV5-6 ASSPGSRGPSQSGELF
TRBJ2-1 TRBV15 ATSRDFVRDANEQF
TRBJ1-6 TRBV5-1 ASSPSGQGNSPLH